The sequence of this T cell receptor (beta chain) was determined in a study of OX40 agonist ivuxolimab in advanced cancers. Study at large: Partial responses were seen in three patients, one with hepatocellular carcinoma and two with cutaneous melanoma.

Germline lookup yields CDR1 SGHTA and CDR2 FQGNSA. The CDR3 spans 13 residues. V shed 5 bases and J 3 bases; nucleotides not matched to a gene: 1. This table comes from immunoSEQ multiplex PCR, and its TCRdb copy is limited to in-frame clones, with some not included. Of more than 10,000 clones in the sample, about 86% were seen once. Study findings and constraints: The CD4+ and CD8+ T cells in the blood had expanded clonally by week 6 at 0.1 to 3.0 mg/kg.

Concerning this clone itself: Its antigen is undetermined.

This chain connects TRBV7-2 to TRBJ2-7, with 10 positions matching TRBD1. The receptor was isolated from an adult with an advanced solid tumor such as melanoma, head and neck, liver or kidney cancer. Sample: CD4+ or CD8+ T cells sorted from blood, taken in a trial of the OX40 agonist ivuxolimab. CDR3 residues: CASSRTGGYEQYF. CDR3 sequence (DNA): TGTGCCAGCAGCCGGACAGGGGGCTACGAGCAGTACTTC.